This passage covers 13 T cell receptor beta chains from one sample sequenced in a study of T-cell memory formation after mild COVID-19. TCRdb analysed the 5' RACE reads with MiXCR anew, one entry per CDR3 protein. This sample yields fewer than 600,000 distinct CDR3 sequences, of which roughly 21% are seen a single time; approximately 8.4% belongs to the top ten. The sequenced sample was PBMCs or a T cell subset sorted from them (not recorded which). All receptors derive from an adult woman who had mild COVID-19 (a few samples of this study predate the infection). Cell type and time point are not known.

The rearrangement links TRBV5-1 to TRBJ2-3, with 9 bases aligning to TRBD1. Germline V gene data show CDR1 as SGHRS and CDR2 as YFSETQ. The CDR3 totals 18 residues. With V trimmed by 2 bases and J by 0 bases, 10 bases remained unmatched. CDR3 coding DNA: TGCGCCAGCAGCTTCCGACCCGGGACAGGGAGGAGCACAGATACGCAGTATTTT. It translates to CASSFRPGTGRSTDTQYF. Filled out from reference TRBV5-1 and TRBJ2-3, the complete variable domain reads KAGVTQTPRYLIKTRGQQVTLSCSPISGHRSVSWYQQTPGQGLQFLFEYFSETQRNKGNFPGRFSGRQFSNSRSEMNVSTLELGDSALYLCASSFRPGTGRSTDTQYFGPGTRLTVL.

V usage is TRBV15 and J usage is TRBJ2-7, with TRBD1 identical over 7 bases. V lost 2 bases, J lost 6 bases, and 10 bases stayed unmatched. The CDR3 runs 15 residues. The germline V gene encodes CDR1 LNHNV and CDR2 YYDKDF (reference sequence). CDR3 sequence: CATSRNRGLMVEQYF. The DNA for the CDR3 is TGTGCCACCAGCAGAAACAGGGGCCTAATGGTCGAGCAGTACTTC.

This clonotype was found once. This chain uses TRBV4-1 with TRBJ1-5; possible D gene TRBD1, 6 bases. CDR3 size: 13 residues. The V and J ends lost 8 bases and 7 bases respectively, with 15 bases between them. CDR1 is MGHRA, CDR2 YSYEKL, per germline. CDR3 in amino acids: CASRRGAGQPQHF. CDR3 nucleotides: TGCGCCAGCCGCCGGGGGGCAGGACAGCCCCAGCATTTT.

The gene calls are TRBV6-1 and TRBJ1-2, with 8 bases fitting TRBD1. Germline CDR1 reads MNHNS; CDR2 reads SASEGT. The ends lost 7 bases at V and 4 bases at J; junction bases unmatched: 2. This CDR3 has 12 amino acids. The CDR3 nucleotides read TGTGCCAGCACCGGACAGGGCTATGGCTACACCTTC. Its translation: CASTGQGYGYTF.

This clonotype has a single count. The chain joins TRBV25-1 to TRBJ2-7, with D perhaps being TRBD1 or TRBD2 (5 bases each). V lost 1 base, J lost 2 bases, and 12 bases lay in between. Germline CDR1 reads MGHDK; CDR2 reads SYGVNS. The CDR3 totals 15 residues. CDR3 loop: CASSEFYQGPYEQYF. CDR3 bases: TGTGCCAGCAGTGAATTCTATCAGGGACCCTACGAGCAGTACTTC.

The table lists this clonotype with many counts. J is TRBJ1-4 and V is TRBV2; weak D call: TRBD1 (5 bases). This CDR3 comprises 14 residues. V was shortened by 4 bases and J by 8 bases, with 14 bases between the two germline ends. Germline V lookup: CDR1 SNHLY, CDR2 FYNNEI. The chain's CDR3 is CASSAGRIYEKLFF. The CDR3 DNA sequence: TGTGCCAGCAGTGCAGGGAGGATTTACGAAAAACTGTTTTTT. The full variable domain, in which reference TRBV2 and TRBJ1-4 provide the parts outside the CDR3, is EPEVTQTPSHQVTQMGQEVILRCVPISNHLYFYWYRQILGQKVEFLVSFYNNEISEKSEIFDDQFSVERPDGSNFTLKIRSTKLEDSAMYFCASSAGRIYEKLFFGSGTQLSVL.

This clonotype was found a few times. The V and J genes are TRBV15 and TRBJ1-2; 9 nucleotides agree with TRBD1. Germline V gene data show CDR1 as LNHNV and CDR2 as YYDKDF (reference sequence). Trimming cost V 1 base and J 5 bases; bases outside gene matches: 5. This CDR3 region has 15 residues. CDR3 protein: CATSRGGDRGYGYTF. The CDR3 DNA is TGTGCCACCAGCAGAGGAGGAGACAGGGGGTATGGCTACACCTTC.

The chain is built from TRBV20-1 and TRBJ2-3; 9 bases map to TRBD2. Germline V gene lookup returns CDR1 DFQATT and CDR2 SNEGSKA (reference sequence). This CDR3 is built from 16 residues. Losses at the gene ends were 2 bases for V and 10 bases for J; bases not matched to a gene: 16. CDR3 sequence (DNA): TGCAGTGCTAGATCTCACGGGACTAGCATGGGCAAGGCGCAGTATTTT. It yields the protein CSARSHGTSMGKAQYF.

The chain has TRBV7-2 and TRBJ1-2; D remains unclear. Germline-derived CDR1 and CDR2 are SGHTA and FQGNSA. This CDR3 contains 16 residues. Trimming pared 1 base from V and 1 base from J, leaving 13 bases between. For the CDR3, the DNA is TGTGCCAGCAGCTTAGGTCACAGCAATTTTAACTATGGCTACACCTTC. It yields the protein CASSLGHSNFNYGYTF.

Only a few counts were recorded for this clonotype. As DNA, the CDR3 is TGTGCCAGCAGTTTTGGCCAGGGATGGAGCACTGAAGCTTTCTTT. Its translation: CASSFGQGWSTEAFF. The rearrangement joins TRBV27 to TRBJ1-1, with a tentative D call TRBD1 (5 bases). The CDR3 runs 15 residues. Trimming pared 3 bases from V and 4 bases from J, leaving 15 bases between. Germline V CDR1 and CDR2: MNHEY, SMNVEV (reference sequence).

As DNA, the CDR3 is TGTGCCAGCTCACCTTCCAGTCTTGAGTATTACTCCTACAATGAGCAGTTCTTC. Protein sequence: CASSPSSLEYYSYNEQFF. This chain uses TRBV18 with TRBJ2-1; the D is unclear. The ends were cut back, 3 bases at V and 0 bases at J, with 18 bases in the middle. Per germline, CDR1 KGHSH and CDR2 LQKENI. The CDR3 contains 18 residues.

The chain combines TRBV5-1 with TRBJ2-1; D not resolved. V lost 4 bases, J lost 8 bases, and 25 bases lay in between. The V gene's germline CDR1 is SGHRS and CDR2 YFSETQ. The CDR3 runs to 17 residues. In DNA, the CDR3 is TGCGCCAGCAGCCCCGTTGTTGTGGCGTCTCCGGGCGATGAGCAGTTCTTC. Its translation is CASSPVVVASPGDEQFF.

In this sample, this clonotype turned up a few times. The chain recombines TRBV7-9 with TRBJ2-5; 10 bases match TRBD2. Germline CDR1 reads SEHNR; CDR2 reads FQNEAQ (reference sequence). The CDR3 is 15 amino acids. The J segment lost 2 bases and the V segment lost 5 bases, leaving 5 bases of the junction unmatched. The CDR3 nucleotides read TGTGCCAGCAGCCCCCTAGCGGGAGCTCAAGAGACCCAGTACTTC. Translated: CASSPLAGAQETQYF.